Listed below are T cell receptor beta chains from one sample, sequenced in a study of T-cell memory formation after mild COVID-19. Each CDR3 protein gets one entry after TCRdb re-called the 5' RACE reads with MiXCR. The sample carries approximately 580,000 distinct CDR3 sequences, around 21% recorded once. The sample was PBMCs or a T cell subset sorted from them (not recorded which). The receptors come from an adult woman who had mild COVID-19 (a few samples of this study predate the infection). Cell type and time point are not known. Each CDR3 is given with its conserved first and last residue. Each record gives: clone size, J gene, D gene, V gene, CDR3 protein, CDR3 DNA. A D gene is named only where the DNA matches it firmly. The listing skips clone size in some rows; elsewhere it reads once, few, many or a size class.

>few|TRBJ1-3|TRBD1|TRBV29-1
CSVSGQAGNTIYF
TGCAGCGTTTCAGGACAGGCTGGAAACACCATATATTTT
>.|TRBJ1-3|TRBD1|TRBV20-1
CSATIGGLSGNTIYF
TGCAGTGCCACCATAGGGGGCCTCTCTGGAAACACCATATATTTT
>.|TRBJ2-3|TRBD2|TRBV20-1
CSAGGTNTSPQYF
TGCAGTGCCGGAGGGACTAATACCTCTCCGCAGTATTTT
>.|TRBJ2-3|.|TRBV5-6
CASSITGFRGDTQYF
TGTGCCAGCAGCATTACAGGGTTCCGTGGAGATACGCAGTATTTT
>.|TRBJ1-1|TRBD1|TRBV29-1
CSVTRQGATEAFF
TGCAGCGTGACCAGACAGGGGGCCACTGAAGCTTTCTTT
>.|TRBJ1-6|.|TRBV7-3
CASSLPPRSSYNSPLHF
TGTGCCAGCAGCTTACCCCCCCGGAGCTCCTATAATTCACCCCTCCACTTT
>many|TRBJ2-3|TRBD2|TRBV19
CASSLSGRVSTDTQYF
TGTGCCAGTTCTCTTAGCGGGAGAGTCAGCACAGATACGCAGTATTTT
>.|TRBJ1-2|.|TRBV20-1
CSARFRLRQATYGYTF
TGCAGTGCTAGATTTCGACTGAGACAGGCGACCTATGGCTACACCTTC
>few|TRBJ2-1|.|TRBV7-9
CASSLGVGESSYNEQFF
TGTGCCAGCAGCTTAGGGGTAGGGGAGAGCTCCTACAATGAGCAGTTCTTC
>few|TRBJ1-1|.|TRBV5-1
CASSLAEWGATEAFF
TGCGCCAGCAGCTTGGCCGAATGGGGGGCAACTGAAGCTTTCTTT
>few|TRBJ2-1|.|TRBV4-1
CASSQGFPQEGNEQFF
TGCGCCAGCAGCCAAGGTTTCCCTCAGGAGGGGAATGAGCAGTTCTTC
>few|TRBJ1-1|TRBD1|TRBV7-8
CASSADRAAEAFF
TGTGCCAGCAGCGCGGACAGGGCGGCTGAAGCTTTCTTT
>.|TRBJ2-7|.|TRBV20-1
CSATQHGRTSYEQYF
TGCAGTGCTACTCAGCACGGACGGACCTCCTACGAGCAGTACTTC
>.|TRBJ2-1|.|TRBV3-1
CASSQRGGGGKGEQFF
TGTGCCAGCAGCCAGAGAGGTGGAGGGGGTAAGGGTGAGCAGTTCTTC
>.|TRBJ2-2|.|TRBV6-2/TRBV6-3
CASSKVAGSTGELFF
TGTGCCAGCAGTAAGGTGGCAGGGAGCACCGGGGAGCTGTTTTTT
>.|TRBJ2-5|TRBD2|TRBV10-3
CASRGGGGETQYF
TGTGCCTCCCGGGGGGGGGGAGGCGAGACCCAGTACTTC
>.|TRBJ1-1|TRBD1|TRBV20-1
CSAHTGTGDTEAFF
TGCAGTGCGCATACCGGGACAGGGGACACTGAAGCTTTCTTT
>once|TRBJ2-7|TRBD2|TRBV4-3
CASSQDWQGLEFYEQYF
TGCGCCAGCAGCCAAGATTGGCAGGGACTAGAGTTCTACGAGCAGTACTTC
>many|TRBJ1-5|.|TRBV10-3
CATGTYVDQPQHF
TGTGCCACCGGAACCTATGTAGATCAGCCCCAGCATTTT
>.|TRBJ2-2|.|TRBV11-3
CASSQGRGLGGELFF
TGTGCCAGCAGCCAGGGACGGGGACTGGGCGGGGAGCTGTTTTTT
>.|TRBJ2-1|TRBD2|TRBV19
CASSIRGLANEQFF
TGTGCCAGTAGTATACGGGGACTAGCGAATGAGCAGTTCTTC
>few|TRBJ2-7|TRBD1|TRBV24-1
CATGPGTGDEQYF
TGTGCCACCGGACCTGGGACAGGGGACGAGCAGTACTTC
>.|TRBJ2-3|.|TRBV9
CASSPSLVWDQGDTQYF
TGTGCCAGCAGCCCCTCATTAGTCTGGGACCAAGGAGATACGCAGTATTTT
>.|TRBJ1-1|.|TRBV20-1
CSAREGGAIGTEAFF
TGCAGTGCTAGAGAGGGCGGCGCAATAGGCACTGAAGCTTTCTTT
>few|TRBJ2-4|.|TRBV6-4
CASSEAPGNIQYF
TGTGCCAGCAGTGAGGCCCCGGGGAACATTCAGTACTTC
>.|TRBJ2-1|TRBD2|TRBV12-5
CASGLQIPSGRVNEQFF
TGTGCTAGTGGCCTCCAAATCCCTAGCGGGAGGGTCAATGAGCAGTTCTTC
>many|TRBJ2-5|TRBD1|TRBV12-3/TRBV12-4
CASSPGTGGHQETQYF
TGTGCCAGCAGCCCCGGGACAGGGGGACACCAAGAGACCCAGTACTTC
>few|TRBJ2-1|TRBD2|TRBV20-1
CSAYGGTRNEQFF
TGCAGTGCTTACGGGGGGACTAGAAATGAGCAGTTCTTC
>.|TRBJ2-7|TRBD2|TRBV11-2
CASSFTSGRALVSYEQYF
TGTGCCAGCAGCTTTACTAGCGGGAGGGCCCTAGTCTCCTACGAGCAGTACTTC
>few|TRBJ1-1|.|TRBV4-3
CASSQDRGARTEAFF
TGCGCCAGCAGCCAAGATCGGGGGGCGCGCACTGAAGCTTTCTTT
>few|TRBJ1-1|TRBD1|TRBV6-5
CASSYDRGNTEAFF
TGTGCCAGCAGTTACGACAGGGGGAACACTGAAGCTTTCTTT
>many|TRBJ2-1|.|TRBV12-3/TRBV12-4
CASSLGPEPSYNEQFF
TGTGCCAGCAGTTTAGGTCCCGAGCCCTCCTACAATGAGCAGTTCTTC
>.|TRBJ1-2|.|TRBV12-3/TRBV12-4
CASSLIGDGPNYGYTF
TGTGCCAGCAGTTTAATAGGTGACGGGCCAAACTATGGCTACACCTTC
>few|TRBJ2-7|.|TRBV12-3/TRBV12-4
CASSLLEGYEQYF
TGTGCCAGCAGTTTATTAGAAGGGTACGAGCAGTACTTC
>few|TRBJ2-1|TRBD2|TRBV14
CASSQDLVAGSRSYNEQFF
TGTGCCAGCAGCCAAGATTTAGTAGCGGGCTCAAGATCTTACAATGAGCAGTTCTTC
>.|TRBJ1-3|.|TRBV29-1
CSVLPRGKNTIYF
TGCAGCGTTTTACCACGGGGAAAAAACACCATATATTTT
>.|TRBJ2-5|.|TRBV20-1
CSARAALRTQETQYF
TGCAGTGCTAGAGCCGCCCTTCGGACCCAAGAGACCCAGTACTTC
>.|TRBJ1-2|.|TRBV20-1
CSARETAKDGYTF
TGCAGTGCTAGAGAGACAGCGAAGGATGGCTACACCTTC
>few|TRBJ2-2|.|TRBV6-5
CASTGTLTGELFF
TGTGCCAGCACCGGGACACTTACCGGGGAGCTGTTTTTT
>.|TRBJ1-2|.|TRBV6-1
CASSEAAGPYYGYTF
TGTGCCAGCAGTGAAGCGGCAGGGCCCTACTATGGCTACACCTTC
>few|TRBJ2-7|TRBD2|TRBV7-9
CASSLAAGTSGRNEQYF
TGTGCCAGCAGCTTAGCCGCCGGGACTAGCGGGAGGAACGAGCAGTACTTC
>few|TRBJ1-1|TRBD1|TRBV9
CASSPWTGAVEAFF
TGTGCCAGCAGCCCATGGACAGGGGCGGTTGAAGCTTTCTTT
>.|TRBJ2-1|.|TRBV5-1
CASSRLEEGSRYNEQFF
TGCGCCAGCAGCCGGTTGGAGGAGGGTTCGCGGTACAATGAGCAGTTCTTC
>few|TRBJ2-7|TRBD1|TRBV6-5
CASSSQGAHEQYF
TGTGCCAGCAGTTCCCAGGGGGCCCACGAGCAGTACTTC
>few|TRBJ2-3|.|TRBV6-5
CASSDQTVPTDTQYF
TGTGCCAGCAGCGACCAGACAGTACCAACAGATACGCAGTATTTT
>.|TRBJ2-1|TRBD2|TRBV15
CASSTSGMYNEQFF
TGTGCCTCTTCGACTAGCGGCATGTACAATGAGCAGTTCTTC
>.|TRBJ2-7|.|TRBV2
CASREPAGASYEQYF
TGTGCCAGCCGGGAACCCGCGGGGGCCTCCTACGAGCAGTACTTC
>many|TRBJ2-2|TRBD2|TRBV12-3/TRBV12-4
CASSSPLILAGGQLNTGELFF
TGTGCCAGCAGTTCCCCCCTAATATTAGCGGGGGGCCAACTGAACACCGGGGAGCTGTTTTTT